Given below is one T cell receptor (beta chain) in context. The antigen is unknown. Between the trimmed V and J ends, which lost 1 base and 0 bases, there was a span of 16 bases. CDR3 length: 19 residues. The V gene's germline CDR1 is LGHDT and CDR2 YNNKEL (reference sequence). One entry per CDR3 protein results from TCRdb running MiXCR on the 5' RACE reads. The sample consists of some 47,000 distinct CDR3 sequences, less than 8.5% of them appearing once. The data derive from a study of spatial heterogeneity in lung cancer. At the level of the study: A consistent excess of beta-chain over alpha-chain sequences was detected. For the average unique TCR and UMI combination, more than 8.5 occurrences appeared in raw reads. Study-wide points: Relative to follow-up, resection was when ubiquitous expanded tumor TCRs appeared more in blood.

Indicated time point: sample taken at primary tumor resection. Tumor, nontumor lung or frozen PBMC supplied whole RNA that was sequenced unsorted. The cohort: 70 to 75 early-stage, untreated non-small cell lung cancer patients. The material was PBMCs, obtained at surgery. The source of this sequence is a female donor with early-stage non-small cell lung cancer. The chain is built from TRBV3-1 and TRBJ2-6; weak D call: TRBD1 (6 bases). The CDR3 DNA reads as TGTGCCAGCAGCCAAGTAGGTCACAGGGCCCTCTCTGGGGCCAACGTCCTGACTTTC. Translating it yields CASSQVGHRALSGANVLTF.